The 2 T cell receptor beta chains below were found in one sample sequenced in a study of T-cell reconstitution after alpha-beta-depleted transplantation in children. Unique molecular identifiers were built into the TCRbeta library. TCRdb re-analysed the PCR reads in MiXCR, keeping a single row per CDR3 protein. The data hold over 400,000 distinct CDR3 sequences, with roughly an eighth observed a single time. The starting material was PBMCs from the stem cell graft donor, obtained from the stem cell graft. The origin of the receptors is a human donor who donated a stem cell graft to a child with combined immunodeficiency.

In this sample, this clonotype turned up many times. V gene TRBV7-2 combines with J gene TRBJ2-3; perhaps TRBD2 as D (7 bases). The ends were cut back, 3 bases at V and 4 bases at J, with 11 bases in the middle. The CDR3 spans 14 residues. Germline V gene sequence: CDR1 SGHTA, CDR2 FQGNSA. DNA for the CDR3: TGTGCCAGCAGCTTGGGGGGGGGGCCAGATACGCAGTATTTT. Its protein product is CASSLGGGPDTQYF.

This clonotype was seen more than once but under ten times. The chain combines TRBV28 with TRBJ2-6; maybe TRBD2 (6 bases). Between the trimmed V and J ends, which lost 3 bases and 2 bases, there was a span of 11 bases. The CDR3 is 16 residues long. Germline V CDR1 and CDR2: MDHEN, SYDVKM. The CDR3 nucleotides are TGTGCCAGCAGTTTGGAGGGGCTGACTGGGGCCAACGTCCTGACTTTC. This translates into CASSLEGLTGANVLTF.